This TCR beta chain was sequenced during a study of response to subunit inactivated influenza vaccine. Each CDR3 protein gets one entry after TCRdb re-called the RT-PCR reads with MiXCR. This sample yields about 190,000 distinct CDR3 sequences, of which over 13% are seen a single time; roughly 24% belongs to the top ten. Whole-study findings and limits: With each seasonal influenza vaccination, the authors suggested, few new T cells are recruited.

Germline CDR1 is DFQATT and CDR2 is SNEGSKA (reference sequence). The CDR3 is 14 amino acids. Trimming stripped 0 bases from V and 7 bases from J, with 12 bases between. With regard to this clonotype: Antigen specificity is unknown.

Sequencing was performed on CD8+ T cells sorted from PBMCs, taken more than 4 days after vaccination. The V call is TRBV20-1, the J call TRBJ2-2, with unresolved D. This clonotype originated in a man aged 50 or older who received an inactivated influenza vaccine. The chain's CDR3 is CSARDLGIFGELFF. DNA for the CDR3: TGCAGTGCTAGAGATCTAGGGATTTTCGGGGAGCTGTTTTTT.